These 23 T cell receptor beta chains were all obtained from the same sample, sequenced in a study of tumor-infiltrating lymphocytes in primary liver carcinoma. Using a constant-region primer together with ProtoScript II reverse transcriptase, TCR beta cDNA was made from 500 to 650 ng of total RNA. The TCR beta library was amplified through three nested multiplex PCR rounds in a modified ARM-PCR procedure. The first two PCR rounds used TRBV1-TRBV30 primers with a Cbeta primer, approximately 10 cycles each. TCRdb ran MiXCR on the multiplex PCR reads and lists one entry per CDR3 protein. The table includes 300,000 to 400,000 distinct CDR3 sequences, around 60% detected once. Germline DNA was extracted alongside blood RNA, which was obtained from unsorted whole blood. Sample: peripheral blood. Receptors were obtained from a man aged 35-49 years with primary liver carcinoma and hepatitis B virus infection.

This clonotype was recorded many times. The chain links TRBV5-5 to TRBJ2-6; 10 bases match TRBD1. V was clipped by 4 bases and J by 0 bases; unmatched bases: 10. Germline loops: CDR1 SGHKS, CDR2 YYEKEE (reference sequence). The CDR3 consists of 19 residues. The CDR3 nucleotides are TGTGCCAGCAGCCGAAGAGCCGGGACAGGGGTCTCTGGGGCCAACGTCCTGACTTTC. Translating gives CASSRRAGTGVSGANVLTF.

As to this clonotype: A much larger clone sits a single nucleotide away, making a read error possible. V is TRBV10-3 and J is TRBJ2-7; 7 positions agree with TRBD2. CDR1 is ENHRY and CDR2 is SYGVKD in the germline V gene. This CDR3 spans 14 amino acids. The CDR3 spells CAISEAWGDYVQYF. The CDR3 nucleotides read TGTGCCATCAGTGAGGCGTGGGGGGACTACGTGCAGTACTTC.

This clonotype was counted at least ten times. This chain uses TRBV5-5 with TRBJ1-6; weak D call: TRBD1 (5 bases). Trimming left V 0 bases short and J 8 bases short, with 15 bases between. The CDR3 has 16 residues. Germline CDR1 and CDR2: SGHKS and YYEKEE (reference sequence). CDR3 residues: CASSLGLAGQDSPLHF. CDR3 DNA sequence: TGTGCCAGCAGCTTGGGTTTGGCAGGGCAGGATTCACCCCTCCACTTT. The whole variable domain, remainder taken from reference TRBV5-5 and TRBJ1-6, is DAGVTQSPTHLIKTRGQQVTLRCSPISGHKSVSWYQQVLGQGPQFIFQYYEKEERGRGNFPDRFSARQFPNYSSELNVNALLLGDSALYLCASSLGLAGQDSPLHFGNGTRLTVT.

The chain joins TRBV11-2 to TRBJ2-1; possibly TRBD2 for D (6 bases). The CDR3 extends over 14 amino acids. Germline CDR1 and CDR2: SGHAT and FQNNGV. Trimming cost V 3 bases and J 8 bases, with 14 bases left between them. CDR3 DNA sequence: TGTGCCAGCAGCTTGGGGGGATTTAAAGATGAGCAGTTCTTC. Protein product: CASSLGGFKDEQFF.

The chain has TRBV28 and TRBJ2-1; D gene uncertain. V was pared by 1 base and J by 5 bases, with 15 bases between. Germline CDR1 is MDHEN and CDR2 is SYDVKM. The CDR3 is 16 amino acids. The CDR3, as DNA: TGTGCCAGCAGTTTATCGGAGAACCTTTTAAACAATGAGCAGTTCTTC. It encodes CASSLSENLLNNEQFF.

The chain is built from TRBV29-1 and TRBJ2-1; 8 bases map to TRBD2. CDR1 is SQVTM and CDR2 is ANQGSEA in the germline V gene. This CDR3 has 13 amino acids. Trimming took 7 bases from V and 6 from J; bases not matched to a gene: 8. The CDR3 DNA is TGCAGCGGCGGGAGGACCACGTTCAATGAGCAGTTCTTC. The encoded protein is CSGGRTTFNEQFF.

V gene TRBV12-3 or TRBV12-4 combines with J gene TRBJ2-7; D ambiguous. The CDR3 contains 13 residues. Deletions cut 4 bases from V and 2 bases from J, with 9 bases between. CDR3 amino acids: CASSSLSTYEQYF. The CDR3 coding sequence is TGTGCCAGCAGTTCCCTATCGACCTACGAGCAGTACTTC.

Notes on this clonotype: The germline gene is not matched at one end of the junction; a read error may be the cause. V is TRBV14 and J is TRBJ1-2; the match to TRBD1 covers 7 bases. This CDR3 is built from 14 residues. The germline V gene encodes CDR1 SGHDN and CDR2 FVKESK. The CDR3 bases are TGTACCAGCAGCCAAGACAGGGAAGACTATGGCTACACCTTC. Protein sequence: CTSSQDREDYGYTF. Full variable domain (remainder filled in from reference TRBV14 and TRBJ1-2): EAGVTQFPSHSVIEKGQTVTLRCDPISGHDNLYWYRRVMGKEIKFLLHFVKESKQDESGMPNNRFLAERTGGTYSTLKVQPAELEDSGVYFCTSSQDREDYGYTFGSGTRLTVV.

V usage is TRBV30 and J usage is TRBJ1-2; a weak D match, TRBD1 (5 bases). Germline loops: CDR1 GTSNPN, CDR2 SVGIG (reference sequence). Trimming took 4 bases from V and 8 from J, leaving 17 bases between them. CDR3 length equals 13 residues. The CDR3 DNA is TGTGCCTGGACTGTACTGGTTGGGGCGGGCTACACCTTC. Translation gives CAWTVLVGAGYTF.

Remarks on this clonotype: It is unclear where the CDR3 begins or ends on the DNA, so no DNA is shown, and the CDR3 is as TCRdb lists it. This chain uses TRBV11-2 with TRBJ1-5. Both ends counted, the CDR3 spans 15 residues. The germline gives CDR1 SGHAT, CDR2 FQNNGV. The chain's CDR3 is CASSFGEGSNQPLHF.

In its sample, this clonotype was seen many times. The chain is built from TRBV4-3 and TRBJ2-3, with TRBD1 as a possible D gene (7 bases). The germline V and J ends were trimmed by 0 bases and 0 bases, with 13 bases remaining between them. Looked up from germline, CDR1 is LGHNA and CDR2 is YSLEER. The length of the CDR3 is 17 residues. This CDR3 reads CASSQDYQGGSTDTQYF. The CDR3 DNA sequence: TGCGCCAGCAGCCAAGATTATCAGGGGGGAAGCACAGATACGCAGTATTTT.

This clonotype was counted many times. CDR3 DNA: TGTGCCAGCAGCCGACAGGGTTACACCGGGGAGCTGTTTTTT. Its protein is CASSRQGYTGELFF. This chain connects TRBV6-2 or TRBV6-3 to TRBJ2-2, with 7 bases aligning to TRBD1. This CDR3 is 14 amino acids long. The V segment lost 6 bases and the J segment 3 bases; nucleotides outside the gene matches: 4. CDR1 and CDR2 from the germline V gene are MNHEY and SVGEGT.

Concerning this clonotype itself: A much larger clone differs from this one at a single base, so this may be a read error. V usage is TRBV29-1 and J usage is TRBJ2-5; 8 nucleotides match TRBD2. CDR1 is SQVTM and CDR2 is ANQGSEA in the germline V gene. V trimming: 5 bases; J trimming: 3 bases; junction bases outside the gene matches: 8. There are 14 residues in the CDR3. The chain's CDR3 is CSVKGLALKETQYF. CDR3 sequence (DNA): TGCAGCGTTAAAGGACTAGCCCTCAAAGAGACCCAGTACTTC.

In its sample, this clonotype was seen many times. The V call is TRBV6-5, the J call TRBJ1-2; TRBD1 is a possible D gene (5 bases). Trimming took off 5 bases at V and 4 bases at J, with 14 bases between the two ends. Germline V gene sequence: CDR1 MNHEY, CDR2 SVGAGI. The CDR3 runs 14 residues. The chain's CDR3 is CASSIRVFGYGYTF. The CDR3 DNA sequence: TGTGCCAGCAGTATCAGGGTATTCGGCTATGGCTACACCTTC.

As concerns this clonotype: The germline gene is not matched at one end of the junction; a read error may be the cause. The rearrangement joins TRBV29-1 to TRBJ2-7, with TRBD2 identical over 9 bases. The CDR3 loop spans 16 amino acids. Germline-derived CDR1 and CDR2 are SQVTM and ANQGSEA. Written as DNA, the CDR3 is TGCAGTGTTGAAGTCCTTGTCGGGACTAGCATCCACGAGCAGTACTTC. Translated, it gives CSVEVLVGTSIHEQYF.

This clonotype has only one observation. Compared with germline, one end of the junction differs, possibly owing to a read error. This chain uses TRBV11-2 with TRBJ1-6; no definite D call. This CDR3 is built from 13 residues. Germline V CDR1 and CDR2: SGHAT, FQNNGV. CDR3 DNA: TGTGCCAGCAGCTACCCCTATAATTCACCCTTCCACTTT. Its translation: CASSYPYNSPFHF.

With regard to this clonotype: The junction departs from germline at one end; a sequencing error may be responsible. The chain has TRBV6-1 and TRBJ2-2, with D perhaps TRBD2 (6 bases). Looked up from germline, CDR1 is MNHNS and CDR2 is SASEGT. The CDR3 covers 16 residues. CDR3: CVSSAPVGARGGELFF. The CDR3 bases are TGTGTCAGCAGTGCCCCCGTTGGAGCGCGGGGCGGGGAGCTGTTTTTT.

Turning to this clonotype: A much larger clone lies one base from this, so it may be a read error. The chain recombines TRBV10-3 with TRBJ2-5; the D call may be TRBD1 or TRBD2 (6 bases each). The length of the CDR3 is 13 residues. The V end was cut by 10 bases, the J end by 5 bases, with 17 bases between. Germline lookup yields CDR1 ENHRY and CDR2 SYGVKD. Here the CDR3 DNA reads TGTGCCACCAATCAGGGGACTGGTGAGACCCAGTACTTC. Encoded protein: CATNQGTGETQYF.

With respect to this clonotype: A much larger clonotype is one base distant, so this may be a read error. This rearrangement joins TRBV10-1 to TRBJ2-3, with D perhaps matching TRBD2 (6 bases). Looked up from germline, CDR1 is WNHNN and CDR2 is SYGVQD (reference sequence). This CDR3 is 15 amino acids long. V dropped 2 bases and J dropped 5 bases, with 14 bases sitting between them. The CDR3 sequence is CASSEVLTGVDTQYF. In DNA form, the CDR3 reads TGCGCCAGCAGTGAGGTACTAACGGGAGTAGATACGCAGTATTTT.

A remark on this clonotype: A much larger clone differs from this one at a single base, so this may be a read error. The chain combines TRBV29-1 with TRBJ2-3; no clear D. With 4 bases removed from V and 4 bases from J, the gap between germline ends came to 15 bases. Germline assignment: CDR1 SQVTM and CDR2 ANQGSEA. This CDR3 is 14 amino acids long. CDR3 in DNA: TGCAGCGTTGCTGGACGGCAGATCGCAGATACGCAGTATTTT. This codes for CSVAGRQIADTQYF.

Turning to this clonotype: A much more abundant neighbour one base away suggests this may be a read error. The CDR3 DNA sequence: TGTGCCAGCAGTTACCCCGCTACGAACACCGGGGAGCTGTTTTTT. Translating it yields CASSYPATNTGELFF. V usage is TRBV6-2 or TRBV6-3 and J usage is TRBJ2-2, with no clear D. Per germline, CDR1 MNHEY and CDR2 SVGEGT. The ends were cut back, 2 bases at V and 0 bases at J, with 7 bases in the middle. There are 15 residues in the CDR3.

The J gene is TRBJ2-7, the V gene TRBV6-1; 9 positions agree with TRBD2. J lost 2 bases, V lost 0 bases, and 5 bases had no gene match. The CDR3 has 16 residues. Germline V gene data show CDR1 as MNHNS and CDR2 as SASEGT. CDR3 DNA sequence: TGTGCCAGCAGTGAAGCGGCGGGAGGGTTGACCTACGAGCAGTACTTC. It encodes CASSEAAGGLTYEQYF.

This clonotype was detected once. A much larger clone lies a single base off, so this may be a read error. V and J are TRBV5-4 and TRBJ2-5; no definite D call. The CDR3 consists of 11 residues. The germline gives CDR1 SGHNT, CDR2 YYREEE (reference sequence). CDR3 in amino acids: CVSSAEGTQYF. The CDR3 coding sequence is TGTGTCAGCAGCGCCGAAGGGACCCAGTACTTC.